The TCR beta chain under discussion was sequenced for a study of blood T cell repertoires in COVID-19. As for the study in general: Acute and convalescent COVID-19 samples came from the United States, Italy and Spain. The cDNA or gDNA used as material had been derived from T cells, B-cell-depleted T cells, or PBMCs.

Study processing details: Amplification of reference gene primers provided the estimated nucleated cell counts. Assay: immunoSEQ multiplex PCR; the TCRdb copy retains only in-frame clones and omits some. From that table come the V and J calls and clone size; the DNA was used to work out D and trimming. Of approximately 120,000 clones listed, roughly 88% are singletons. Germline CDR1 and CDR2: KGHDR and SFDVKD. This CDR3 is built from 17 residues. V was clipped by 3 bases and J by 7 bases; unmatched bases: 11. Source material: peripheral blood. This clonotype was obtained from a man between 45 and 60 years old with acute or convalescent COVID-19. The rearrangement joins TRBV24-1 to TRBJ1-5; 10 bases are shared with TRBD1. CDR3 sequence reads: CATSDRLTGTGDQPQHF. The CDR3 bases are TGTGCCACCAGTGATCGATTGACCGGGACAGGGGACCAGCCCCAGCATTTT.